What follows are 18 T cell receptor beta chains derived from one specimen sequenced in a study of T cells in Graves' hyperthyroidism and ophthalmopathy. There were TCR beta CDR3 regions amplified from RNA transcripts. TCR CDR3 underwent first-round RT-PCR with the HTBI primer set. TCRdb used MiXCR to reprocess the multiplex PCR reads, holding one entry per CDR3 protein. The sample holds 480,000 or so distinct CDR3 sequences, around an eighth seen once. The sequenced sample was blood. The receptor source for this set is a woman in her late teens or twenties with Graves' hyperthyroidism.

For this clonotype: This sequence may be a read error, since a much larger clone differs from it by one base. The chain has TRBV27 and TRBJ2-7, with D maybe TRBD1 (6 bases). V was pared by 7 bases and J by 3 bases, with 19 bases between. CDR3 length: 15 residues. Germline CDR1 reads MNHEY; CDR2 reads SMNVEV (reference sequence). CDR3: CASTFRAGQYYEQYF. For the CDR3, the DNA is TGTGCCAGCACCTTCAGGGCTGGACAGTACTACGAGCAGTACTTC.

This clonotype was observed a few times. This chain connects TRBV4-1 to TRBJ1-1; TRBD1 agrees at 9 bases. The germline gives CDR1 MGHRA, CDR2 YSYEKL. Losses at the gene ends were 3 bases for V and 1 base for J; bases not matched to a gene: 6. CDR3 length equals 16 residues. CDR3: CASSHQPGQGNTEAFF. The CDR3 DNA reads as TGCGCCAGCAGCCACCAACCGGGACAGGGGAACACTGAAGCTTTCTTT.

This clonotype has at least ten counts. This rearrangement joins TRBV3-1 to TRBJ1-1; tentatively, D is TRBD1 (5 bases). CDR1 is LGHDT, CDR2 YNNKEL, per germline (reference sequence). The CDR3 runs to 16 residues. V shed 0 bases and J shed 5 bases, with 16 bases lying between them. In DNA, the CDR3 is TGTGCCAGCAGCCAAGACCCAGGCAGGGTTTATACTGAAGCTTTCTTT. Amino acid sequence: CASSQDPGRVYTEAFF.

This clonotype turned up a few times. The V gene is TRBV4-1, the J gene TRBJ2-6, with D perhaps matching TRBD2 (6 bases). V was clipped by 4 bases and J by 0 bases, with 7 bases between them. Per germline, CDR1 MGHRA and CDR2 YSYEKL. The CDR3 length is 15 residues. For the CDR3, the DNA is TGCGCCAGCAGCCCGGAGGGCTCTGGGGCCAACGTCCTGACTTTC. Translated, it gives CASSPEGSGANVLTF.

This clonotype was detected ten times or more. The chain couples TRBV11-3 to TRBJ2-2; possibly TRBD2 for D (6 bases). There are 15 residues in the CDR3. Germline CDR1 reads SGHNT; CDR2 reads YENEEA. The V end lost 5 bases, the J end lost 1 base, and 11 bases lay between the germline ends. CDR3 residues: CASSNQAGNTGELFF. CDR3 coding DNA: TGTGCCAGCAGCAATCAAGCGGGGAACACCGGGGAGCTGTTTTTT.

This clonotype was counted many times. The chain uses TRBV10-3 and TRBJ2-1; 9 bases agree with TRBD2. The CDR3 spans 15 residues. Unmatched junction bases numbered 3, after V lost 4 bases and J lost 2 bases. Germline lookup yields CDR1 ENHRY and CDR2 SYGVKD. For the CDR3, the DNA is TGTGCCATCAGTGCTAGCGGGGTCCCCTACAATGAGCAGTTCTTC. Amino acids: CAISASGVPYNEQFF.

The sample holds a few counts of this clonotype. CDR3 coding DNA: TGTGCTAGTGGTTTGGACCCCGGACTAGCGGGAGTGGTTGAGCAGTTCTTC. Translation gives CASGLDPGLAGVVEQFF. This sequence joins TRBV12-5 and TRBJ2-1; TRBD2 agrees at 13 bases. Germline CDR1 and CDR2: LGHNT and FRNRAP. V dropped 1 base and J dropped 9; count of bases not matched to a gene: 9. CDR3 length: 17 residues. Based on the CDR3 plus reference TRBV12-5 and TRBJ2-1, the full variable domain is DARVTQTPRHKVTEMGQEVTMRCQPILGHNTVFWYRQTMMQGLELLAYFRNRAPLDDSGMPKDRFSAEMPDATLATLKIQPSEPRDSAVYFCASGLDPGLAGVVEQFFGPGTRLTVL.

This clonotype has a handful of counts. The J gene is TRBJ2-3, the V gene TRBV7-8; weak D call: TRBD2 (6 bases). Germline CDR1 is SGHVS and CDR2 is FQNEAQ. This CDR3 contains 14 residues. V lost 6 bases and J 4 bases, leaving 14 bases between the germline ends. CDR3 region: CASRLGLTSDTQYF. CDR3 sequence (DNA): TGTGCCAGCAGGCTCGGACTAACATCAGATACGCAGTATTTT.

This clonotype was observed many times. This sequence joins TRBV10-3 and TRBJ2-5; TRBD1 or TRBD2 may be the D gene (5 bases each). CDR1 and CDR2 from the germline V gene are ENHRY and SYGVKD. The CDR3 is 14 amino acids. V lost 6 bases and J lost 2, with 13 bases in between. The CDR3 region has the DNA TGTGCCATCAGCGGGGCGAGCGTTCAAGAGACCCAGTACTTC. Its protein product is CAISGASVQETQYF.

This clonotype was counted at least ten times. The rearrangement uses TRBV6-2 or TRBV6-3 and TRBJ2-5, with TRBD2 matching over 10 bases. After removal of 4 bases from V and 4 bases from J, the junction contained 15 bases not matched to a gene. The CDR3 is 18 residues long. Per germline, CDR1 MNHEY and CDR2 SVGEGT. The CDR3 DNA sequence: TGTGCCAGCAGTTCCCCTTTTGGACTAGCGGAGGGGAGAGAGACCCAGTACTTC. Translating gives CASSSPFGLAEGRETQYF.

In this sample, this clonotype turned up a few times. This chain joins TRBV6-1 and TRBJ1-4; D ambiguous. CDR1 is MNHNS and CDR2 is SASEGT in the germline V gene. The CDR3 is 17 amino acids. V lost 6 bases to trimming and J lost 2 bases, with 19 bases between them. The CDR3 here is CASSKRGPGTTNEKLFF. DNA for the CDR3: TGTGCCAGCAGCAAACGGGGTCCGGGTACGACTAATGAAAAACTGTTTTTT.

V is TRBV4-2 and J is TRBJ2-1; D not certain. This CDR3 spans 16 amino acids. The V and J ends lost 0 bases and 1 base respectively, with 10 bases between them. Germline CDR1 LGHNA, CDR2 YNFKEQ. As DNA, the CDR3 is TGTGCCAGCAGCCAAGATAGCAGTTATTCCTACAATGAGCAGTTCTTC. Amino acids: CASSQDSSYSYNEQFF.

This clonotype was seen repeatedly, ten times or more. The V call is TRBV12-3 or TRBV12-4, the J call TRBJ1-3; the D gene is possibly TRBD1 (5 bases). The V gene lost 5 bases and the J gene lost 0 bases, with 14 bases spanning the gap. The CDR3 extends over 16 amino acids. DNA of the CDR3: TGTGCCAGCAGTGAAGGTGGGGCGAACTCTGGAAACACCATATATTTT. Translated: CASSEGGANSGNTIYF.

This clonotype appeared many times. This chain connects TRBV5-1 to TRBJ2-7; either TRBD1 or TRBD2 may supply D (5 bases each). The V gene lost 4 bases and the J gene lost 4 bases, with 6 bases spanning the gap. Germline V CDR1 and CDR2: SGHRS, YFSETQ. CDR3 size: 11 residues. The CDR3 protein is CASSGTYEQYF. CDR3 bases: TGCGCCAGCAGCGGGACGTACGAGCAGTACTTC.

In this sample, this clonotype turned up many times. V and J are TRBV12-3 or TRBV12-4 and TRBJ2-2; D is perhaps TRBD2 (6 bases). Trimming left V 5 bases short and J 3 bases short, with 13 bases between. CDR3 length: 15 amino acids. This CDR3 is CASSEERAYTGELFF. CDR3 in DNA: TGTGCCAGCAGTGAGGAGCGGGCATACACCGGGGAGCTGTTTTTT.

This clonotype was picked up many times. The genes are TRBV7-2 and TRBJ2-2; 10 nucleotides line up with TRBD1. In germline, CDR1 is SGHTA, CDR2 FQGNSA. V shed 5 bases, J shed 6 bases, and the junction held 6 bases outside the gene matches. CDR3 length: 15 amino acids. CDR3 DNA sequence: TGTGCCAGCAGCCCGGGACAGGGGTACGCCGGGGAGCTGTTTTTT. Translated: CASSPGQGYAGELFF.

The chain has TRBV5-4 and TRBJ2-3; 14 bases fit TRBD2. This CDR3 has 17 residues. V shed 5 bases and J 5 bases; nucleotides not matched to a gene: 10. Germline CDR1 and CDR2: SGHNT and YYREEE (reference sequence). The CDR3: CASSSGLAGVGRDTQYF. The CDR3 nucleotides read TGTGCCAGCAGTTCGGGACTAGCGGGAGTCGGGAGAGATACGCAGTATTTT.

This clonotype was counted between two and nine times. This sequence joins TRBV18 and TRBJ2-7; D is unclear. The CDR3 has 15 residues. Between the trimmed V and J ends, which lost 5 bases and 0 bases, there was a span of 14 bases. Looked up from germline, CDR1 is KGHSH and CDR2 is LQKENI. This chain's CDR3 is CASSAGPSGSYEQYV. In DNA, the CDR3 is TGTGCCAGCTCAGCCGGTCCCTCGGGCTCCTACGAGCAGTACGTC.